This entry lists 6 T cell receptor beta chains sequenced from one sample in a study of blood T cell repertoires in COVID-19. Assay: immunoSEQ multiplex PCR; the TCRdb copy retains only in-frame clones and omits some. This sample has under 200,000 clones, with roughly nine tenths found just once. Material: peripheral blood. The receptors derive from a man aged 60-69 years with active or convalescent COVID-19.

This chain joins TRBV5-1 and TRBJ1-6; D gene ambiguous. Germline V gives CDR1 SGHRS, CDR2 YFSETQ. There are 15 residues in the CDR3. With 5 bases removed from V and 0 bases from J, the gap between germline ends came to 9 bases. This CDR3 is CASSATGSYNSPLHF. CDR3 in DNA: TGCGCCAGCAGTGCTACCGGCTCCTATAATTCACCCCTCCACTTT. Supplemented by reference TRBV5-1 and TRBJ1-6, the full variable domain reads KAGVTQTPRYLIKTRGQQVTLSCSPISGHRSVSWYQQTPGQGLQFLFEYFSETQRNKGNFPGRFSGRQFSNSRSEMNVSTLELGDSALYLCASSATGSYNSPLHFGNGTRLTVT.

The rearrangement uses TRBV5-1 and TRBJ1-1; 9 nucleotides match TRBD1. This CDR3 is 14 amino acids long. CDR1 and CDR2 (germline): SGHRS, YFSETQ. V lost 3 bases, J lost 4 bases, and 4 bases stayed unmatched. CDR3 coding DNA: TGCGCCAGCAGCTCCGGGACAGGGCCCACTGAAGCTTTCTTT. Translation: CASSSGTGPTEAFF.

This clone was seen a few times. The sample has other DNA sequences that encode this CDR3 too. This chain connects TRBV30 to TRBJ2-7; D gene uncertain. Trimming pared 0 bases from V and 4 bases from J, leaving 4 bases between. Germline V gene sequence: CDR1 GTSNPN, CDR2 SVGIG (reference sequence). CDR3 size: 11 residues. CDR3 DNA sequence: TGTGCCTGGAGTGTCAGTTACGAGCAGTACTTC. It codes for CAWSVSYEQYF.

V is TRBV6-2 or TRBV6-3 and J is TRBJ1-5, with 8 bases that match TRBD1. Germline assignment: CDR1 MNHEY and CDR2 SVGEGT. The CDR3 sequence is 20 residues long. With V trimmed by 2 bases and J by 0 bases, 15 bases remained unmatched. CDR3 coding DNA: TGTGCCAGCAGTTACCCAAGGGCCAGGGGGCTAAGTCGTAGCAATCAGCCCCAGCATTTT. Amino acids: CASSYPRARGLSRSNQPQHF.

This chain connects TRBV10-2 to TRBJ1-1; D is unclear. The V end was cut by 6 bases, the J end by 0 bases, with 5 bases between. Germline CDR1 is WSHSY and CDR2 is SAAADI. CDR3 size: 12 residues. CDR3 protein: CASSAVNTEAFF. CDR3 sequence (DNA): TGCGCCAGCAGCGCGGTGAACACTGAAGCTTTCTTT.

This clone was counted a single time. CDR3 DNA sequence: TGTGCCAGTAGTAAGGGACAGGGGGACAGGGGCTTTATGAACACTGAAGCTTTCTTT. Its translation: CASSKGQGDRGFMNTEAFF. The chain is built from TRBV19 and TRBJ1-1, with TRBD1 identical over 11 bases. CDR1 and CDR2 (germline): LNHDA, SQIVND (reference sequence). The CDR3 loop spans 19 amino acids. Trimming cost V 4 bases and J 0 bases; bases outside gene matches: 13.